The T cell receptor (beta chain) described here comes from a study of beta chain features in type 1 diabetes. Study in general: The study examined around 99,000,000 sorted cells across all samples.

Post-sort purity exceeded 95% for all sorted populations. Note on this clone: Its specificity is unknown.

Study results and limitations: When Type 1 diabetes patients were examined, their TCRB CDR3s proved moderately but significantly shorter in all four CD4+ subsets.

Expressed TCRB transcripts were sequenced because the isolated RNA had all been reverse transcribed beforehand. Each sample of naive, central memory or regulatory T cells had, on average, about 3.57 million reads. Generated by immunoSEQ multiplex PCR, the TCRdb table keeps only in-frame clones and is missing some. The sample comprises 150,000 to 200,000 clones, approximately 7.9% of which are singletons, and approximately 0.5% rests with the top ten. The specimen sequenced was central memory CD4+ T cells from blood. The clonotype originates from a man younger than 35 with type 1 diabetes.

Here the CDR3 DNA reads TGTGCCAGCAGCTTGCGGGACAGGGGGGTTTATGGCTACACCTTC. This gives the protein CASSLRDRGVYGYTF. The V call is TRBV7-2, the J call TRBJ1-2, with 11 bases lining up with TRBD1. V lost 3 bases, J lost 5 bases, and 5 bases stayed unmatched. This CDR3 is built from 15 residues. From germline, CDR1 is SGHTA and CDR2 FQGNSA. The full variable domain, with the rest looked up from reference TRBV7-2 and TRBJ1-2, is GAGVSQSPSNKVTEKGKDVELRCDPISGHTALYWYRQSLGQGLEFLIYFQGNSAPDKSGLPSDRFSAERTGGSVSTLTIQRTQQEDSAVYLCASSLRDRGVYGYTFGSGTRLTVV.